This T cell receptor (beta chain) was recovered during a study of cytomegalovirus exposure and HLA in healthy donors. Study observations and caveats: Among the most significant clusters, several appeared linked to common viral pathogens in a later analysis.

Primers for the PCR totalled 60 Vbeta and 13 Jbeta. TCRdb's table, derived via immunoSEQ multiplex PCR, lists solely in-frame clones and lacks some. The table has 200,000 to 250,000 clones, more than 65% seen once. A remark on this clone: Its antigen remains unidentified.

This CDR3 comprises 12 residues. Per the germline V gene, CDR1 is MNHEY and CDR2 is SMNVEV (reference sequence). With 6 bases clipped from V and 6 bases from J, the junction kept 2 bases outside the gene matches. The specimen sequenced was PBMCs. This TCR derives from a woman in her 30s in good health and CMV-seronegative. The chain joins TRBV27 to TRBJ1-1; 9 positions agree with TRBD1. CDR3 region: CASRTGGSEAFF. CDR3 nucleotide sequence: TGTGCCAGCAGAACAGGGGGCTCTGAAGCTTTCTTT.